The 31 T cell receptor beta chains below come from one sample, sequenced in a study of blood T cell repertoires in COVID-19. Sequencing was performed with immunoSEQ multiplex PCR; in TCRdb, only in-frame clones are kept and a portion is missing. The table lists around 75,000 clones, around 80% of them singletons, with 9.5% to 15% in the top ten. The specimen sequenced was peripheral blood. The receptors come from a man aged 50-59 years with COVID-19, enrolled during active disease.

The rearrangement links TRBV6-5 to TRBJ1-3, with 7 bases fitting TRBD1. V lost 7 bases and J lost 0; bases outside the gene matches: 6. CDR3 length: 15 residues. Germline CDR1 reads MNHEY; CDR2 reads SVGAGI. The CDR3 spells CASKGQLTSGNTIYF. The CDR3 DNA is TGTGCCAGCAAGGGACAGCTGACCTCTGGAAACACCATATATTTT.

This clone has only a few counts. The chain combines TRBV4-1 with TRBJ2-7; 13 bases match TRBD2. The J segment lost 4 bases and the V segment lost 1 base, leaving 1 base of the junction unmatched. The CDR3 runs to 15 residues. Germline CDR1 reads MGHRA; CDR2 reads YSYEKL. CDR3 DNA: TGCGCCAGCAGCCAAGGACTAGCGGGAGGATACGAGCAGTACTTC. Translation gives CASSQGLAGGYEQYF.

This clone was detected only a few times. The chain links TRBV11-2 to TRBJ2-7; D perhaps matches TRBD2 (5 bases). V gave up 1 base and J gave up 1 base, with 5 bases separating them. Germline V lookup: CDR1 SGHAT, CDR2 FQNNGV. The CDR3 runs to 13 residues. The CDR3 reads CASSLGESYEQYF. The CDR3 DNA reads TGTGCCAGCAGCTTAGGGGAGTCCTACGAGCAGTACTTC.

The chain employs TRBV4-2 and TRBJ1-4; D gene uncertain. Germline assignment: CDR1 LGHNA and CDR2 YNFKEQ. This CDR3 region has 14 residues. V lost 1 base, J lost 7 bases, and 10 bases lay in between. The CDR3 DNA reads as TGTGCCAGCAGCCAAGCCGATATCGGTGAAAAACTGTTTTTT. Translated, it gives CASSQADIGEKLFF.

The count of this clone is one. V is TRBV11-2 and J is TRBJ1-1, with 9 positions matching TRBD1. The CDR3 runs to 13 residues. Losses at the gene ends were 7 bases for V and 5 bases for J; bases not matched to a gene: 5. Germline CDR1 is SGHAT and CDR2 is FQNNGV. The CDR3 region has the DNA TGTGCCAGCACCGGGACAGGGATGACTGAAGCTTTCTTT. It codes for CASTGTGMTEAFF. Looking up the rest from reference TRBV11-2 and TRBJ1-1 gives the full variable domain: EAGVAQSPRYKIIEKRQSVAFWCNPISGHATLYWYQQILGQGPKLLIQFQNNGVVDDSQLPKDRFSAERLKGVDSTLKIQPAKLEDSAVYLCASTGTGMTEAFFGQGTRLTVV.

This CDR3 is CASSQDRSGAGYEQYF. The CDR3 nucleotides are TGCGCCAGCAGCCAAGATCGGTCGGGAGCAGGGTACGAGCAGTACTTC. The chain carries TRBV4-3 and TRBJ2-7, with TRBD2 as a possible D gene (6 bases). The CDR3 has 16 amino acids. Germline V gives CDR1 LGHNA, CDR2 YSLEER. Trimming stripped 0 bases from V and 4 bases from J, with 16 bases between.

The chain is built from TRBV2 and TRBJ1-3, with 8 bases identical to TRBD1. The germline CDR1 and CDR2 sequences are SNHLY and FYNNEI. Trimming removed 0 bases from V and 2 bases from J; junction bases left unmatched: 0. The length of the CDR3 is 15 residues. CDR3 in amino acids: CASSEADRAGNTIYF. Here the CDR3 DNA reads TGTGCCAGCAGTGAAGCGGACAGGGCTGGAAACACCATATATTTT.

The V call is TRBV3-1 (or the pseudogene TRBV3-2), the J call TRBJ2-1; 9 bases agree with TRBD1. This CDR3 contains 18 residues. Germline-derived CDR1 and CDR2 are LGHDT and YNNKEL (reference sequence). V shed 3 bases, J shed 6 bases, and the junction held 15 bases outside the gene matches. CDR3 loop: CASSQTLLGQGGSNEQFF. The CDR3 DNA reads as TGTGCCAGCAGCCAGACTCTACTGGGACAGGGAGGTTCCAATGAGCAGTTCTTC.

This clone was counted a few times. The V gene is TRBV7-3, the J gene TRBJ2-2; 10 bases align to TRBD2. V lost 7 bases and J lost 3; bases outside the gene matches: 5. The CDR3 loop spans 15 amino acids. Per germline, CDR1 SGHTA and CDR2 FQGTGA. CDR3 amino acids: CASKPGTSDTGELFF. CDR3 sequence (DNA): TGTGCCAGCAAACCGGGGACTAGCGACACCGGGGAGCTGTTTTTT.

The chain recombines TRBV30 with TRBJ1-4; D call uncertain. The CDR3 is 13 residues long. Trimming removed 2 bases from V and 5 bases from J, with 9 bases in between. Germline CDR1 and CDR2: GTSNPN and SVGIG (reference sequence). The DNA of the CDR3 is TGTGCCTGGAGTTGGCAGGTGAATGAAAAACTGTTTTTT. Encoded protein: CAWSWQVNEKLFF.

A few counts support this clone. The chain recombines TRBV7-6 with TRBJ1-5; D gene uncertain. The CDR3 contains 13 residues. V lost 5 bases and J 4 bases, leaving 9 bases between the germline ends. Per germline, CDR1 SGHVS and CDR2 FNYEAQ. The CDR3 DNA sequence: TGTGCCAGCAGCAAGGAACTAAATCAGCCCCAGCATTTT. As protein: CASSKELNQPQHF.

As to this clone: A read error may account for a junction end that differs from germline. The CDR3 DNA reads TGTGCTAGCAGCTTCACATCAGACAATGAGCAGTTCTTC. Protein sequence: CASSFTSDNEQFF. V gene TRBV7-7 combines with J gene TRBJ2-1; D not certain. The CDR3 has 13 residues. Germline V lookup: CDR1 SSHAT, CDR2 FNYEAQ (reference sequence).

V usage is TRBV10-3 and J usage is TRBJ2-7; perhaps TRBD2 as D (5 bases). The germline V and J ends were trimmed by 3 bases and 3 bases, with 9 bases remaining between them. Germline CDR1 is ENHRY and CDR2 is SYGVKD. The CDR3 spans 13 residues. The CDR3 spells CAISDRGNYEQYF. CDR3 DNA: TGTGCCATCAGTGACCGGGGAAACTACGAGCAGTACTTC.

The rearrangement uses TRBV5-8 and TRBJ1-4; D unresolved. There are 15 residues in the CDR3. From germline, CDR1 is SGHTS and CDR2 YDEGEE. V was cut by 4 bases and J by 0 bases, with 10 bases left in between. The CDR3 region has the DNA TGTGCCAGCAGCCGCCGGGTTGCAACTAATGAAAAACTGTTTTTT. It yields the protein CASSRRVATNEKLFF. The whole variable domain, remainder taken from reference TRBV5-8 and TRBJ1-4, is EAGVTQSPTHLIKTRGQQATLRCSPISGHTSVYWYQQALGLGLQFLLWYDEGEERNRGNFPPRFSGRQFPNYSSELNVNALELEDSALYLCASSRRVATNEKLFFGSGTQLSVL.

V gene TRBV19 combines with J gene TRBJ1-2; tentative D call: TRBD1 (6 bases). From germline, CDR1 is LNHDA and CDR2 SQIVND (reference sequence). V was pared by 7 bases and J by 4 bases, with 22 bases between. The CDR3 covers 16 residues. CDR3 nucleotides: TGTGCCAGTAAACAGCCCGACAGGCGGGGGCTCTATGGCTACACCTTC. This translates into CASKQPDRRGLYGYTF.

CDR3 DNA: TGTGCCAGCAGCTTAGATCTTACCGGGAGGGTGCCAGATACGCAGTATTTT. Translating it yields CASSLDLTGRVPDTQYF. This chain joins TRBV11-2 and TRBJ2-3, with 8 bases aligning to TRBD2. The CDR3 covers 17 residues. Germline values: CDR1 SGHAT, CDR2 FQNNGV. V trimming: 0 bases; J trimming: 4 bases; junction bases outside the gene matches: 9.

This clone was detected only once. At one boundary the junction diverges from the germline segment, which might be a read error. The gene calls are TRBV11-2 and TRBJ2-7, with D hard to call. The CDR3 length is 12 residues. Germline CDR1 reads SGHAT; CDR2 reads FQNNGV. The CDR3 DNA reads TGTGCCAGCAGCTTAGTCTCCCACGAGCAGTACTTC. Amino acid sequence: CASSLVSHEQYF.

This chain links TRBV19 with TRBJ2-7; D is perhaps TRBD2 (6 bases). The CDR3 consists of 14 residues. Per germline, CDR1 LNHDA and CDR2 SQIVND (reference sequence). V shed 6 bases and J shed 3 bases, with 15 bases lying between them. DNA for the CDR3: TGTGCCAGTAGCGACCCGGGACTTAACTACGAGCAGTACTTC. This gives the protein CASSDPGLNYEQYF.

The rearrangement uses TRBV2 and TRBJ2-7; D is possibly TRBD2 (6 bases). The CDR3 extends over 14 amino acids. V was cut by 7 bases and J by 2 bases, with 15 bases left in between. Germline CDR1 SNHLY, CDR2 FYNNEI. CDR3 DNA: TGTGCCAGCAAGCGCGGGACGTCCACCTACGAGCAGTACTTC. This encodes CASKRGTSTYEQYF.

V usage is TRBV6-2 or TRBV6-3 and J usage is TRBJ1-1; 10 positions match TRBD1. V was clipped by 5 bases and J by 4 bases; unmatched bases: 4. The CDR3 totals 14 residues. Per germline, CDR1 MNHEY and CDR2 SVGEGT. CDR3 sequence (DNA): TGTGCCAGCAGTCTGACAGGGGGCTTCACTGAAGCTTTCTTT. Translated, it gives CASSLTGGFTEAFF.

The chain is built from TRBV30 and TRBJ2-5, with TRBD2 matching over 8 bases. Germline loops: CDR1 GTSNPN, CDR2 SVGIG (reference sequence). The CDR3 consists of 15 residues. The trim removed 1 base at V and 4 bases at J, leaving 8 bases unmatched. For the CDR3, the DNA is TGTGCCTGGAGTGACCCGGGAGGGGTATCAGAGACCCAGTACTTC. It specifies CAWSDPGGVSETQYF.

This chain links TRBV6-1 with TRBJ1-3; D might be TRBD1 (6 bases). Germline V lookup: CDR1 MNHNS, CDR2 SASEGT. The CDR3 sequence is 15 residues long. V was pared by 1 base and J by 3 bases, with 10 bases between. CDR3 residues: CASSEDGGGGNTIYF. The CDR3 DNA reads as TGTGCCAGCAGTGAAGATGGGGGCGGTGGAAACACCATATATTTT.

V is TRBV12-3 or TRBV12-4 and J is TRBJ1-2; D uncertain. The length of the CDR3 is 12 residues. Trimming took off 4 bases at V and 6 bases at J, with 9 bases between the two ends. CDR3 amino acids: CASSYGENGYTF. CDR3 sequence (DNA): TGTGCCAGCAGTTATGGGGAGAATGGCTACACCTTC.

The chain has TRBV19 and TRBJ2-6; unclear D gene. Germline V lookup: CDR1 LNHDA, CDR2 SQIVND (reference sequence). The CDR3 has 14 residues. V gave up 7 bases and J gave up 4 bases, with 11 bases separating them. CDR3 DNA: TGTGCCAGTAAATCCTTCTCCGGGGCCAACGTCCTGACTTTC. Translating gives CASKSFSGANVLTF.

J is TRBJ1-1 and V is TRBV10-3; a possible D gene is TRBD1 (5 bases). Trimming pared 3 bases from V and 6 bases from J, leaving 17 bases between. Germline V lookup: CDR1 ENHRY, CDR2 SYGVKD. The CDR3 covers 15 residues. This chain's CDR3 is CAISETGGGGAEAFF. The CDR3 nucleotides are TGTGCCATCAGTGAAACTGGTGGGGGGGGTGCTGAAGCTTTCTTT.

J is TRBJ2-7 and V is TRBV6-2 or TRBV6-3, with 7 bases fitting TRBD1. After removal of 4 bases from V and 13 bases from J, the junction contained 22 bases not matched to a gene. Germline V CDR1 and CDR2: MNHEY, SVGEGT. This CDR3 comprises 16 residues. The CDR3 DNA follows: TGTGCCAGCAGTTCACCGCGACAGGGCAATCGTCTGGATAGTTACTTC. It yields the protein CASSSPRQGNRLDSYF.

The chain has TRBV18 and TRBJ2-1; 11 bases map to TRBD2. This CDR3 comprises 14 residues. Unmatched junction bases numbered 4, after V lost 2 bases and J lost 10 bases. Germline V gene sequence: CDR1 KGHSH, CDR2 LQKENI. The CDR3 nucleotides are TGTGCCAGCTCACCAACTAGCGGGAGTCCGGAGCAGTTCTTC. Protein: CASSPTSGSPEQFF. The whole variable domain, filled in from reference TRBV18 and TRBJ2-1, reads NAGVMQNPRHLVRRRGQEARLRCSPMKGHSHVYWYRQLPEEGLKFMVYLQKENIIDESGMPKERFSAEFPKEGPSILRIQQVVRGDSAAYFCASSPTSGSPEQFFGPGTRLTVL.

This chain links TRBV24-1 with TRBJ1-1, with D tentatively TRBD1 (6 bases). The CDR3 is 17 amino acids. Germline assignment: CDR1 KGHDR and CDR2 SFDVKD. V lost 6 bases, J lost 4 bases, and 23 bases lay in between. CDR3 residues: CATSSPGGGLRGTEAFF. CDR3 nucleotides: TGTGCCACCAGTTCTCCTGGTGGGGGCCTACGGGGCACTGAAGCTTTCTTT.

The chain uses TRBV4-2 and TRBJ2-7; D possibly corresponds to TRBD1 (5 bases). V was shortened by 3 bases and J by 7 bases, with 19 bases between the two germline ends. In germline, CDR1 is LGHNA, CDR2 YNFKEQ. The CDR3 is 15 residues long. CDR3 in amino acids: CASSQGQLTSGEQYF. CDR3 DNA sequence: TGTGCCAGCAGCCAGGGGCAACTTACTTCTGGTGAGCAGTACTTC.

The J gene is TRBJ2-7, the V gene TRBV6-2 or TRBV6-3, with 9 bases aligning to TRBD2. In germline, CDR1 is MNHEY, CDR2 SVGEGT. J gave up 6 bases and V 6 bases, and 12 bases lay outside the gene matches. The length of the CDR3 is 15 residues. This CDR3 is CASSALAGVVSEQYF. The CDR3 coding sequence is TGTGCCAGCAGCGCATTAGCGGGAGTAGTAAGCGAGCAGTACTTC.

This clone was detected once. This chain connects TRBV19 to TRBJ2-2, with TRBD1 identical over 7 bases. Unmatched junction bases numbered 2, after V lost 1 base and J lost 3 bases. Germline-derived CDR1 and CDR2 are LNHDA and SQIVND (reference sequence). The CDR3 extends over 15 amino acids. This CDR3 reads CASSIGQGDTGELFF. The CDR3 DNA reads as TGTGCCAGTAGTATAGGCCAGGGGGACACCGGGGAGCTGTTTTTT.